The sequence of this TCR beta chain was determined in a study of T cell repertoires in cytomegalovirus infection. As to this clonotype: The antigen is unknown.

Each CDR3 protein is one row after TCRdb ran MiXCR on the reads. The data hold roughly 78,000 distinct CDR3 sequences, with 35% to 45% observed a single time. This CDR3 region has 14 residues. CDR1 is MNHGY, CDR2 SAAAGT, per germline. With 0 bases removed from V and 2 bases from J, the gap between germline ends came to 6 bases. This chain joins TRBV6-8 and TRBJ2-3, with D hard to call. The material sequenced was CD8+ T cells from cultured PBMCs, taken from culture after CMV antigen stimulation. The sequence came from a human donor in good health (CMV status not recorded). Some clones in this sample may be carry-over from other donors' samples. The CDR3 loop is CASSYSPSTDTQYF. The CDR3 bases are TGTGCCAGCAGTTACTCGCCCTCCACAGATACGCAGTATTTT.